The TCR beta chain under discussion was sequenced for a study of T cells in Graves' hyperthyroidism and ophthalmopathy. Study-wide points: Most clonotypes that expanded in the thyroid above 0.001 also showed up in blood.

The study enrolled patients aged 18 to 65 with newly diagnosed hyperthyroidism of under 2 months' duration. This clonotype has ten or more counts. Its cognate antigen is unknown. Template material for amplifying TCR beta CDR3 regions consisted of RNA transcripts. Using the HTBI primer set, a first-round RT-PCR was run on the TCR CDR3. From the multiplex PCR reads, TCRdb called clonotypes with MiXCR, one entry per CDR3 protein. The table includes more than 500,000 distinct CDR3 sequences, approximately 15% detected once. The CDR3 extends over 16 amino acids. Germline V lookup: CDR1 ENHRY, CDR2 SYGVKD. The trim removed 3 bases at V and 0 bases at J, leaving 7 bases unmatched.

The chain carries TRBV10-3 and TRBJ2-7; 8 bases align to TRBD2. The origin of this receptor is a middle-aged woman with Graves' hyperthyroidism. Sequenced input: blood. This CDR3 reads CAISDLKRGSSYEQYF. The CDR3, as DNA: TGTGCCATCAGTGACTTAAAGCGGGGGAGCTCCTACGAGCAGTACTTC.